The 2 T cell receptor beta chains presented below share a single source sample, sequenced in a study of cytomegalovirus exposure and HLA in healthy donors. PCR employed 60 Vbeta and 13 Jbeta primers. Clones were sequenced by immunoSEQ multiplex PCR, and TCRdb holds only the in-frame ones, with some missing. Of around 140,000 clones listed, approximately 82% are singletons. The source material was PBMCs. All receptors come from a woman aged 55-70 years in good health and CMV-seropositive.

The gene calls are TRBV4-2 and TRBJ2-3; 10 bases are shared with TRBD2. CDR3 length: 18 residues. CDR1 and CDR2 (germline): LGHNA, YNFKEQ. V lost 1 base and J lost 4; bases outside the gene matches: 11. This chain's CDR3 is CASSQGPLIAGGPDTQYF. CDR3 sequence (DNA): TGTGCCAGCAGCCAAGGGCCATTAATAGCGGGAGGTCCAGATACGCAGTATTTT.

This rearrangement joins TRBV4-2 to TRBJ1-5, with TRBD1 as a possible D gene (5 bases). This CDR3 is 14 amino acids long. Trimming took 0 bases from V and 5 from J, leaving 8 bases between them. Germline V gene lookup returns CDR1 LGHNA and CDR2 YNFKEQ. The DNA for the CDR3 is TGTGCCAGCAGCCAAGACAGGGAGGATCAGCCCCAGCATTTT. Protein product: CASSQDREDQPQHF.